This entry lists 28 T cell receptor beta chains sequenced from one sample in a study of blood T cell repertoires in COVID-19. Clones were sequenced by immunoSEQ multiplex PCR, and TCRdb holds only the in-frame ones, with some missing. The table shows hundreds of thousands of clones, with 75% to 90% occurring only once. Specimen: peripheral blood. The receptors originated from a woman in her sixties or seventies with COVID-19, enrolled during active disease.

J is TRBJ1-5 and V is TRBV5-1, with D perhaps TRBD1 (5 bases). Germline CDR1 reads SGHRS; CDR2 reads YFSETQ. CDR3 length: 15 amino acids. V was shortened by 5 bases and J by 0 bases, with 12 bases between the two germline ends. The chain's CDR3 is CASRVDSYSNQPQHF. The CDR3 DNA reads as TGCGCCAGCAGGGTAGACAGTTATAGCAATCAGCCCCAGCATTTT.

The sample holds many counts of this clone. V is TRBV5-1 and J is TRBJ1-4; no firm D call. V lost 4 bases, J lost 6 bases, and 13 bases lay in between. The CDR3 totals 14 residues. Looked up from germline, CDR1 is SGHRS and CDR2 is YFSETQ. The CDR3: CASSQNAADEKLFF. The CDR3 nucleotides are TGCGCCAGCAGCCAGAATGCGGCGGATGAAAAACTGTTTTTT. The full variable domain, its missing parts supplied by reference TRBV5-1 and TRBJ1-4, is KAGVTQTPRYLIKTRGQQVTLSCSPISGHRSVSWYQQTPGQGLQFLFEYFSETQRNKGNFPGRFSGRQFSNSRSEMNVSTLELGDSALYLCASSQNAADEKLFFGSGTQLSVL.

The V and J genes are TRBV21-1 and TRBJ2-2; whether TRBD2, the table's D call, matches the DNA was not checked. TRBV21-1 is classified as a pseudogene. The CDR3 is 18 residues long. The CDR3, as DNA: TGTGCCAGCAGCAAAGTCCCTAGCGGGAACTCGAACACCGGGGAGCTGTTTTTT. This encodes CASSKVPSGNSNTGELFF.

The chain is built from TRBV7-2 and TRBJ2-5; TRBD1 is a possible D gene (7 bases). CDR3 length equals 13 residues. In germline, CDR1 is SGHTA, CDR2 FQGNSA. The ends were cut back, 6 bases at V and 7 bases at J, with 15 bases in the middle. As DNA, the CDR3 is TGTGCCAGCAGTCTGTATCAGGGGGGGACCCAGTACTTC. This translates into CASSLYQGGTQYF. The full variable domain, with the rest looked up from reference TRBV7-2 and TRBJ2-5, is GAGVSQSPSNKVTEKGKDVELRCDPISGHTALYWYRQSLGQGLEFLIYFQGNSAPDKSGLPSDRFSAERTGGSVSTLTIQRTQQEDSAVYLCASSLYQGGTQYFGPGTRLLVL.

The rearrangement uses TRBV2 and TRBJ1-1; D not resolved. The germline gives CDR1 SNHLY, CDR2 FYNNEI. This CDR3 comprises 14 residues. Trimming took off 4 bases at V and 1 base at J, with 10 bases between the two ends. CDR3: CASSARRENTEAFF. The CDR3 nucleotides are TGTGCCAGCAGTGCCCGGAGGGAGAACACTGAAGCTTTCTTT.

V usage is TRBV4-3 and J usage is TRBJ2-7, with D perhaps matching TRBD2 (6 bases). The germline CDR1 and CDR2 sequences are LGHNA and YSLEER. Trimming took 4 bases from V and 2 from J, leaving 9 bases between them. The CDR3 is 13 residues long. The CDR3 loop reads CASSLRGTYEQYF. As DNA, the CDR3 is TGCGCCAGCAGCCTGCGGGGTACCTACGAGCAGTACTTC.

This chain connects TRBV4-1 to TRBJ1-6, with 7 bases identical to TRBD1. The CDR3 spans 15 residues. Germline CDR1 is MGHRA and CDR2 is YSYEKL. V gave up 2 bases and J gave up 5 bases; unmatched junction bases: 3. Here the CDR3 DNA reads TGCGCCAGCAGCCAACAGGGGACAGATAATTCACCCCTCCACTTT. It specifies CASSQQGTDNSPLHF.

The chain employs TRBV11-2 and TRBJ2-1; 16 bases are a match to TRBD2. The CDR3 is made up of 15 amino acids. Germline V gene data show CDR1 as SGHAT and CDR2 as FQNNGV. The J segment lost 9 bases and the V segment lost 5 bases, leaving 4 bases of the junction unmatched. The CDR3 nucleotides are TGTGCCAGCAGCCCGGGACTAGCGGGAGGGGGTGAGCAGTTCTTC. Translating gives CASSPGLAGGGEQFF.

The chain joins TRBV5-4 to TRBJ1-6; D is unclear. The CDR3 is 16 amino acids. Trimming removed 4 bases from V and 7 bases from J, with 18 bases in between. Germline V CDR1 and CDR2: SGHNT, YYREEE (reference sequence). The CDR3 is CASSPTGGWANSPLHF. The CDR3 coding sequence is TGTGCCAGCAGCCCGACGGGAGGGTGGGCAAATTCACCCCTCCACTTT.

A single count supports this clone. The chain recombines TRBV19 with TRBJ1-4; 7 bases match TRBD1. The J segment lost 8 bases and the V segment lost 7 bases, leaving 7 bases of the junction unmatched. Germline-derived CDR1 and CDR2 are LNHDA and SQIVND (reference sequence). The CDR3 length is 13 residues. Here the CDR3 DNA reads TGTGCCAGTACTCTCCCAGGGGGAGAAAAACTGTTTTTT. Translating it yields CASTLPGGEKLFF.

J is TRBJ2-1 and V is TRBV11-3; 7 nucleotides align to TRBD2. With 3 bases clipped from V and 8 bases from J, the junction kept 13 bases outside the gene matches. Germline CDR1 is SGHNT and CDR2 is YENEEA. The CDR3 spans 16 residues. CDR3 coding DNA: TGTGCCAGCAGCTTGGGGTGGCGGGAGAAGTTCTATGAGCAGTTCTTC. Encoded protein: CASSLGWREKFYEQFF.

The chain carries TRBV11-2 and TRBJ2-2; TRBD2 is a possible D gene (6 bases). The CDR3 extends over 15 amino acids. V was trimmed by 0 bases and J by 4 bases, leaving 9 bases between them. The germline V gene encodes CDR1 SGHAT and CDR2 FQNNGV. Written as DNA, the CDR3 is TGTGCCAGCAGCTTAGAGGGAGGCTTCACCGGGGAGCTGTTTTTT. It encodes CASSLEGGFTGELFF.

The chain recombines TRBV5-4 with TRBJ1-5, with D possibly TRBD1 on 6 matching bases. Germline assignment: CDR1 SGHNT and CDR2 YYREEE (reference sequence). Between the trimmed V and J ends, which lost 1 base and 7 bases, there was a span of 15 bases. The CDR3 extends over 15 amino acids. The CDR3 DNA follows: TGTGCCAGCAGCTTGCGGCCAGGGGATGGCCAGCCCCAGCATTTT. Encoded protein: CASSLRPGDGQPQHF.

The chain is built from TRBV28 and TRBJ1-4, with D uncertain. The V end was cut by 2 bases, the J end by 8 bases, with 12 bases between. Germline V gene lookup returns CDR1 MDHEN and CDR2 SYDVKM. There are 14 residues in the CDR3. Written as DNA, the CDR3 is TGTGCCAGCAGTTTAGGGGAGGTCACGGAAAAACTGTTTTTT. Its protein is CASSLGEVTEKLFF.

The CDR3 sequence is CASSQGSQSLGNEQFF. CDR3 coding DNA: TGTGCCAGCAGCCAAGGTTCCCAGTCCCTTGGCAATGAGCAGTTCTTC. This rearrangement joins TRBV4-2 to TRBJ2-1; D is unclear. Germline loops: CDR1 LGHNA, CDR2 YNFKEQ. The CDR3 is made up of 16 amino acids. Trimming took off 1 base at V and 6 bases at J, with 16 bases between the two ends.

CDR3 protein: CASSLAGGDTQYF. CDR3 sequence (DNA): TGTGCCAGCAGCTTAGCAGGGGGGGATACGCAGTATTTT. The rearrangement joins TRBV5-4 to TRBJ2-3; D possibly corresponds to TRBD1 (7 bases). Germline CDR1 is SGHNT and CDR2 is YYREEE (reference sequence). There are 13 residues in the CDR3. Trimming removed 2 bases from V and 6 bases from J, with 10 bases in between.

The chain joins TRBV30 to TRBJ2-1; D is uncertain. Germline CDR1 and CDR2: GTSNPN and SVGIG (reference sequence). This CDR3 has 14 residues. Trimming removed 2 bases at V and 0 bases at J, with 8 bases between. The CDR3: CAWSPGLSYNEQFF. DNA of the CDR3: TGTGCCTGGAGTCCAGGCCTCTCCTACAATGAGCAGTTCTTC.

The chain recombines TRBV5-1 with TRBJ2-5; TRBD1 matches at 9 bases. V lost 0 bases, J lost 5 bases, and 8 bases stayed unmatched. This CDR3 has 16 amino acids. CDR1 and CDR2 from the germline V gene are SGHRS and YFSETQ. The CDR3 sequence is CASSLATGGLGETQYF. The CDR3 DNA follows: TGCGCCAGCAGCTTGGCCACAGGGGGCTTGGGGGAGACCCAGTACTTC.

The rearrangement uses TRBV4-3 and TRBJ1-2; D is perhaps TRBD1 (5 bases). This CDR3 is 14 amino acids long. The V and J ends lost 0 bases and 6 bases respectively, with 11 bases between them. Germline V gives CDR1 LGHNA, CDR2 YSLEER. The chain's CDR3 is CASSQEMEGDGYTF. The CDR3 nucleotides are TGCGCCAGCAGCCAAGAGATGGAAGGGGATGGCTACACCTTC.

In DNA form, the CDR3 reads TGTGCCAGCAGCAAAGGGGCCGACACCGGGGAGCTGTTTTTT. Protein sequence: CASSKGADTGELFF. V usage is TRBV21-1 and J usage is TRBJ2-2; TRBD1, the D gene given by the table, was not confirmed from the DNA. TRBV21-1 is a recognized pseudogene. The CDR3 is made up of 14 amino acids.

Only a few counts were recorded for this clone. The rearrangement joins TRBV6-1 to TRBJ2-2; 7 bases agree with TRBD2. CDR3 size: 18 residues. CDR1 is MNHNS and CDR2 is SASEGT in the germline V gene. J was trimmed by 5 bases and V by 2 bases; bases with no gene match: 14. CDR3 amino acids: CASSEKPAGWSGTGELFF. The CDR3 DNA sequence: TGTGCCAGCAGTGAAAAGCCAGCGGGATGGTCGGGGACCGGGGAGCTGTTTTTT.

The genes are TRBV29-1 and TRBJ2-5; maybe TRBD1 (5 bases). CDR3 size: 14 residues. Trimming took 6 bases from V and 2 from J, leaving 16 bases between them. The V gene's germline CDR1 is SQVTM and CDR2 ANQGSEA. The CDR3, as DNA: TGCAGCGTAAAGATTCACAGGATTCAAGAGACCCAGTACTTC. Amino acids: CSVKIHRIQETQYF.

The gene calls are TRBV11-1 and TRBJ2-1, with D hard to call. There are 13 residues in the CDR3. The germline V gene has CDR1 SGHAT and CDR2 FQDESV (reference sequence). Trimming shortened V by 4 bases and J by 10 bases, and 14 bases separated the two germline ends. The CDR3 DNA sequence: TGTGCCAGCAGCTCGCTTTCTTTCGGGGAGCAGTTCTTC. It is translated as CASSSLSFGEQFF.

V is TRBV30 and J is TRBJ1-2; 10 nucleotides align to TRBD1. CDR3 length: 14 amino acids. The V gene end was trimmed by 2 bases and the J gene end by 8 bases; junction bases not matched to a gene: 8. Germline CDR1 reads GTSNPN; CDR2 reads SVGIG (reference sequence). CDR3 bases: TGTGCCTGGAGTCCCGGGACAGGGGTGAGCGGCTACACCTTC. Protein: CAWSPGTGVSGYTF.

The V call is TRBV5-6, the J call TRBJ2-1, with D possibly matching TRBD2 (5 bases). This CDR3 is 14 amino acids long. In germline, CDR1 is SGHDT, CDR2 YYEEEE. Deletions cut 7 bases from V and 1 base from J, with 12 bases between. CDR3 bases: TGTGCCAGCTTCCGACTACGATCCTACAATGAGCAGTTCTTC. Amino acids: CASFRLRSYNEQFF.

The chain joins TRBV7-8 to TRBJ1-6; possible D gene TRBD1, 6 bases. From germline, CDR1 is SGHVS and CDR2 FQNEAQ. The CDR3 sequence is 14 residues long. V lost 1 base and J 8 bases, leaving 9 bases between the germline ends. DNA for the CDR3: TGTGCCAGCAGCTTAGTAGGGGGGGATTCACCCCTCCACTTT. The encoded protein is CASSLVGGDSPLHF.

This chain connects TRBV5-1 to TRBJ2-1; 9 positions agree with TRBD2. The germline gives CDR1 SGHRS, CDR2 YFSETQ. Trimming took 1 base from V and 9 from J; bases not matched to a gene: 5. CDR3 size: 14 residues. CDR3 amino acids: CASSLSSGTGEQFF. CDR3 in DNA: TGCGCCAGCAGCTTGTCTAGCGGGACCGGTGAGCAGTTCTTC.

To note about this clone: Mismatch with germline at one junction end may stem from a read error. The chain has TRBV7-7 and TRBJ2-3; TRBD1 is a possible D gene (5 bases). The CDR3 length is 14 residues. Germline V gene data show CDR1 as SSHAT and CDR2 as FNYEAQ (reference sequence). The CDR3 is CASSLSAGPDTQYF. CDR3 DNA sequence: TGTGCTAGCAGCTTATCTGCAGGGCCAGATACGCAGTATTTT.